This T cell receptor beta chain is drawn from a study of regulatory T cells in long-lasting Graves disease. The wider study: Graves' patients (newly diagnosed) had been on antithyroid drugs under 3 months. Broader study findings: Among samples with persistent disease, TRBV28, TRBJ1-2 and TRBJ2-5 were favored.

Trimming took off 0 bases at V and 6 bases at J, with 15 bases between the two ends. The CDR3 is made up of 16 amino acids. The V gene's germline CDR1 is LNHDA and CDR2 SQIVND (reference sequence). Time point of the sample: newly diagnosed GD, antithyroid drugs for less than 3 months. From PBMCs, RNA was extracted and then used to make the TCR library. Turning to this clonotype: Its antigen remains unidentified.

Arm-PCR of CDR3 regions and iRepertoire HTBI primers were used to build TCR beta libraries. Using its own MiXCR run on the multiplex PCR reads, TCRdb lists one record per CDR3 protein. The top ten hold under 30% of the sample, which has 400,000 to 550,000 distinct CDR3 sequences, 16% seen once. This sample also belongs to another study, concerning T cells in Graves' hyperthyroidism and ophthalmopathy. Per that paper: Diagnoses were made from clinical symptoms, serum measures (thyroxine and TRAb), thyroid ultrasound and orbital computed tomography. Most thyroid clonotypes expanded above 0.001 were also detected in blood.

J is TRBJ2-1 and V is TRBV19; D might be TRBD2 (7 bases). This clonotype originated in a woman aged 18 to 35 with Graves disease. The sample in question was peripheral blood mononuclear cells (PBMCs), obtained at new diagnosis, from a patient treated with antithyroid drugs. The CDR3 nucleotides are TGTGCCAGTAGTATAGAGAGGGGGAGGACTAGCAATGAGCAGTTCTTC. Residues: CASSIERGRTSNEQFF.